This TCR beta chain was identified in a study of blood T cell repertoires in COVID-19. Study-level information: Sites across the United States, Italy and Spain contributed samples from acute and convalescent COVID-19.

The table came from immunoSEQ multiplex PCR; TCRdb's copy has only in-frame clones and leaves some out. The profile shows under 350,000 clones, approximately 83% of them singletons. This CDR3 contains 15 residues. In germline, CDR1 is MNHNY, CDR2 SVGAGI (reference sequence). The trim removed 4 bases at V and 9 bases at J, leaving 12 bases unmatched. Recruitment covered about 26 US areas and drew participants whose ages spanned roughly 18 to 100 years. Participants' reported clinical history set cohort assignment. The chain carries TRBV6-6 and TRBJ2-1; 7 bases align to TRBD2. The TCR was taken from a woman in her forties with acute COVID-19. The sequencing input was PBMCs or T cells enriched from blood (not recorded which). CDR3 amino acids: CASSLGGDGIGEQFF. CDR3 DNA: TGTGCCAGCAGTTTGGGAGGGGATGGTATAGGTGAGCAGTTCTTC.